This entry concerns a single TCR beta chain. There is no known antigen for this receptor. There are no base qualities to consult, and no much larger clone falls within one base. The data stem from a study of blood T cell repertoires in COVID-19 (TCRdb year 2020). Study-level background: Samples covering the acute and convalescent phases of COVID-19 were provided by collaborators in the United States, Italy and Spain. The prospective study material was composed of cDNA or gDNA derived from T cells, B-cell-depleted T cells, or PBMCs. The dataset comprised deeply sampled blood TCRbeta repertoires from subjects exposed to, actively infected with, or recovered from COVID-19. The repertoires were released in a freely available public database intended as a resource for research on the immune response to SARS-CoV-2. Samples came from the ongoing ImmuneRACE study (first 160 participants) plus 1,254 subjects from 6 global collaborators. The sample metadata nearly always contained a de-identified subject ID, COVID-19 status, age in years and sex. Where available, HLA class I and class II types were taken from metadata supplied by the sample provider and were not determined by assay-based typing.

Study-wide findings and limitations: The amount of clinical and demographic metadata varied by source and participant and was provided uncurated.

Each collaborating institution followed its own protocols to collect whole blood in K2EDTA tubes. Collaborator samples were shipped for TCRbeta analysis as frozen whole blood, isolated PBMCs, or DNA extracted from either sample type. From the cysteine through the phenylalanine, the CDR3 covers 16 amino acids. The kept DNA is CDR3 alone, 48 bases in frame from the first base. CDR1 and CDR2, looked up from the germline V gene, are KGHSH and LQKENI. At the junction V is shortened by 8 bases and J by 5 bases; bases outside the gene matches: 13. The immunoSEQ Assay, a bias-controlled multiplex PCR, was used to amplify TCRbeta CDR3 regions from genomic DNA. The study's processing was this. The number of nucleated cells in each sample was estimated from the amplification of reference gene primers within the assay. Sequence reads were collapsed and filtered to measure the absolute abundance of every unique TCRbeta CDR3 rearrangement. For each sample, productive Simpson clonality was calculated by taking the square root of Simpson's diversity index across productive rearrangements. The source is immuneACCESS, and TCRdb retained only in-frame sequences with V and J called. Part of the clones is not carried over; for the studies checked, unresolved V genes explain less than half of this, and the remainder is unexplained. The V and J calls and clone size are taken from that table; D and trimming were inferred from the DNA. The sample yields about 200,000 clones; 84% were counted once. The ten largest clones capture more than 4.5% of the sample.

The rearranged segments are TRBV18 and TRBJ1-5; 9 central nucleotides agree with TRBD1. The receptor's source is an older woman with active or convalescent COVID-19. Sequenced sample: peripheral blood. This receptor carries the CDR3 CASAKGQGEKYQPQHF. The bases read TGTGCCAGCGCGAAGGGACAGGGTGAAAAGTATCAGCCCCAGCATTTT.